The rows below give T cell receptor beta chains drawn from one sample of a study of technical replicates of blood from a handful of donors. Profiled with immunoSEQ multiplex PCR; TCRdb holds only in-frame clones, not every one. The repertoire holds 68,000 or so clones, with 92% as singletons. Sequencing was done on a sample of T cells isolated from PBMCs. Every receptor here comes from a human donor in good health. The CDR3 runs from the conserved cysteine through the conserved F or W. The D gene is left open where the match is weak. Expanded clones get a size class; other rows say once, few or many, or leave the size out.

v_call	j_call	clone_size	d_call	cdr3_nt	cdr3_aa
TRBV5-1	TRBJ1-2	.	.	TGCGCCAGCATGAAAGCGGTTCGAAAGACCTATGGCTACACCTTC	CASMKAVRKTYGYTF
TRBV10-3	TRBJ2-2	once	TRBD1	TGTGCCATCACACAGGGGTCCGGGGAGCTGTTTTTT	CAITQGSGELFF
TRBV15	TRBJ2-1	.	TRBD2	TGTGCCACCAGCAGCCTACTAGCGGGTACCTACAATGAGCAGTTCTTC	CATSSLLAGTYNEQFF
TRBV5-1	TRBJ1-2	.	TRBD1	TGCGCCAGCAGACCGACAGGGGGAGGTAACTATGGCTACACCTTC	CASRPTGGGNYGYTF
TRBV4-1	TRBJ2-1	.	.	TGCGCCAGCAGCCTAAACAGTAGGGGATACAATGAGCAGTTCTTC	CASSLNSRGYNEQFF
TRBV13	TRBJ2-3	.	.	TGTGCCAGCAGCTGGGGACAACCAGATACGCAGTATTTT	CASSWGQPDTQYF
TRBV9	TRBJ1-3	.	.	TGTGCCAGCAGCGCCCCAGGGACTGGAAACACCATATATTTT	CASSAPGTGNTIYF
TRBV9	TRBJ2-7	.	.	TGTGCCAGCAGCGTAGGTCACAGGGAGGGCGAGCAGTACTTC	CASSVGHREGEQYF
TRBV5-1	TRBJ2-1	.	.	TGCGCCAGCAGCTTGGCCTGGGCAGCTGAGCAGTTCTTC	CASSLAWAAEQFF
TRBV30	TRBJ2-1	.	TRBD2	TGTGCCTGGAGGGGACTAGCCGGTGAGCAGTTCTTC	CAWRGLAGEQFF
TRBV27	TRBJ1-2	.	.	TGTGCCAGCAGTTTAGAGGAGGGGCACTATGGCTACACCTTC	CASSLEEGHYGYTF
TRBV7-3	TRBJ1-1	.	.	TGTGCCAGCAGCCGGAGTTCAGGGGTCGGGACTGAAGCTTTCTTT	CASSRSSGVGTEAFF
TRBV2	TRBJ2-7	.	.	TGTGCCAGCAGTCCCGGACAGCCCGTCTCCTACGAGCAGTACTTC	CASSPGQPVSYEQYF
TRBV7-8	TRBJ2-5	once	.	TGTGCCAGCAGCCATGTCGAGGAAGAGACCCAGTACTTC	CASSHVEEETQYF
TRBV25-1	TRBJ1-4	.	.	TGTGCCAGCAGTGCCCTTCCCGGGGGATCGGGTAGCGAAAAACTGTTTTTT	CASSALPGGSGSEKLFF
TRBV11-2	TRBJ1-1	.	.	TGTGCCAGCAGCTTACCTCGGGGGAGGGGACCCTCGACAGGAGAAGCTTTCTTT	CASSLPRGRGPSTGEAFF
TRBV5-1	TRBJ1-3	few	.	TGCGCCAGCAGCCCGCGGACAGAACGTGGAAACACCATATATTTT	CASSPRTERGNTIYF
TRBV5-6	TRBJ2-1	.	TRBD2	TGTGCCAGCAGCGATACGCTAGCGGGAGTGGTCAATGAGCAGTTCTTC	CASSDTLAGVVNEQFF
TRBV28	TRBJ1-5	once	.	TGTGCCAGCAGTCAGACTAATCAGCCCCAGCATTTT	CASSQTNQPQHF
TRBV7-7	TRBJ2-1	.	TRBD2	TGTGCCAGCAGCTTATTTGTTGGACTAGCTCGAGGGTCCTACAATGAGCAGTTCTTC	CASSLFVGLARGSYNEQFF
TRBV4-3	TRBJ1-2	.	TRBD1	TGCGCCAGCAGCCATCAGGACAGGGCTACTTATGGCTACACCTTC	CASSHQDRATYGYTF
TRBV5-1	TRBJ2-2	once	TRBD2	TGCGCCAGCAGCCCTCAGAATAGCGGGAGTACAGGCACCGGGGAGCTGTTTTTT	CASSPQNSGSTGTGELFF
TRBV7-8	TRBJ1-5	.	.	TGTGCCAGCAGCTTAGCGCGCATCAATCAGCCCCAGCATTTT	CASSLARINQPQHF
TRBV7-8	TRBJ1-2	.	TRBD1	TGTGCCAGCAGCTTCCTGATGACAGGGGGGAACTATGGCTACACCTTC	CASSFLMTGGNYGYTF
TRBV19	TRBJ1-2	.	.	TGTGCCACCTTGACAGTTTATGGCTACACCTTC	CATLTVYGYTF
TRBV4-1	TRBJ1-1	.	TRBD1	TGCGCCAGCAGCCAAGTCACAGGGGGAGGCACTGAAGCTTTCTTT	CASSQVTGGGTEAFF
TRBV2	TRBJ2-7	.	TRBD2	TGTGCCAGCAGTTGGGGACTAGCGGGATACGAGCAGTACTTC	CASSWGLAGYEQYF
TRBV9	TRBJ1-2	.	.	TGTGCCAGCAGCCCCGTGCTATTTTCTAACTATGGCTACACCTTC	CASSPVLFSNYGYTF
TRBV28	TRBJ1-3	.	.	TGTGCCAGCAGAATCCTCAGCTCTGGAAACACCATATATTTT	CASRILSSGNTIYF
TRBV9	TRBJ2-6	.	TRBD1	TGTGCCAGCAGCGCCAAGAGGGACAGGGGGCTTGGGGCCAACGTCCTGACTTTC	CASSAKRDRGLGANVLTF
TRBV19	TRBJ1-2	.	TRBD1	TGTGCCAGTAGTATGGTACAGGGGTTTTCGAACTATGGCTACACCTTC	CASSMVQGFSNYGYTF
TRBV27	TRBJ1-1	.	.	TGTGCCAGCAGTATAGTAATGAACACTGAAGCTTTCTTT	CASSIVMNTEAFF
TRBV29-1	TRBJ2-1	.	.	TGCAGCGTTGGGGGGCGGGGGCCCTTTGTTAATGAGCAGTTCTTC	CSVGGRGPFVNEQFF
TRBV6-5	TRBJ2-2	.	.	TGTGCCAGCACGGGAGACACCGGGGAGCTGTTTTTT	CASTGDTGELFF
TRBV7-2	TRBJ2-3	.	TRBD2	TGTGCCAGCAGCTTAGCCGGGACTAGCGGGAGACTAGGCACGCAGTATTTT	CASSLAGTSGRLGTQYF
TRBV14	TRBJ2-1	.	.	TGTGCCAGCAGTCAGGGGCTAAACAATGAGCAGTTCTTC	CASSQGLNNEQFF
TRBV7-2	TRBJ2-7	.	.	TGTGCCAGCAGACGGGCCCAGGGAGGCAGCTACGAGCAGTACTTC	CASRRAQGGSYEQYF
TRBV13	TRBJ1-1	.	TRBD1	TGTGCCAGCAGCCCAGGGACAGGGAACACTGAAGCTTTCTTT	CASSPGTGNTEAFF
TRBV6-5	TRBJ2-7	.	TRBD1	TGTGCCAGCAGTCGAACAGGGGACCCGTCCTACGAGCAGTACTTC	CASSRTGDPSYEQYF
TRBV7-6	TRBJ2-7	.	.	TGTGCCAGCAGCTTGGGGGGAGGTTACTCCTACGAGCAGTACTTC	CASSLGGGYSYEQYF
TRBV28	TRBJ1-5	.	TRBD1	TGTGCCAGCACGAGCGGACAGGACAATCAGCCCCAGCATTTT	CASTSGQDNQPQHF
TRBV19	TRBJ2-5	.	TRBD2	TGTGCCAGTAGTATCGACGGGAGGGCCTCGGAGACCCAGTACTTC	CASSIDGRASETQYF
TRBV7-2	TRBJ1-5	.	TRBD1	TGTGCCAGCAGCCCTTCGGGACAGGGGTTCCAGCCCCAGCATTTT	CASSPSGQGFQPQHF
TRBV7-6	TRBJ2-7	.	TRBD1	TGTGCCAGCAGCCACGGGACAGGGAAAAGTTACGAGCAGTACTTC	CASSHGTGKSYEQYF
TRBV5-1	TRBJ2-7	.	TRBD2	TGCGCCAGCTCCGTCTACGGGGGGTACGAGCAGTACTTC	CASSVYGGYEQYF
TRBV6-5	TRBJ2-1	.	TRBD2	TGTGCCAGCAGTTACTCAAGCGGGAGGGTTATCAATGAGCAGTTCTTC	CASSYSSGRVINEQFF
TRBV6-5	TRBJ2-1	.	TRBD2	TGTGCCAGCAGGGGGGGGTACAATGAGCAGTTCTTC	CASRGGYNEQFF
TRBV11-2	TRBJ2-7	.	.	TGTGCCAGCAGCTTCATCCAGGGCGCCTACGAGCAGTACTTC	CASSFIQGAYEQYF
TRBV19	TRBJ1-5	.	TRBD1	TGTGCCAGTAGTAAGGCAGGGGGTTTGGGTCAGCCCCAGCATTTT	CASSKAGGLGQPQHF
TRBV6-1	TRBJ2-2	.	TRBD2	TGTGCCAGCACCTGGACTAGCGGGAGTACCGGGGAGCTGTTTTTT	CASTWTSGSTGELFF
TRBV28	TRBJ1-2	.	.	TGTGCCAGCAGTACCCTGGACAGCTATGGCTACACCTTC	CASSTLDSYGYTF
TRBV4-3	TRBJ1-5	.	.	TGCGCCAGCAGCCAAGATCTAGGTCAGCCCCAGCATTTT	CASSQDLGQPQHF
TRBV5-4	TRBJ2-6	.	.	TGTGCCAGCAGCCGGACTGGCTCTGGGGCCAACGTCCTGACTTTC	CASSRTGSGANVLTF
TRBV29-1	TRBJ1-1	.	.	TGCAGCGTTCTTCAGGATACTAACACTGAAGCTTTCTTT	CSVLQDTNTEAFF
TRBV7-2	TRBJ1-1	.	.	TGTGCCAGCAGCTTAAGGGAGGCGGGAGCTTTCTTT	CASSLREAGAFF
TRBV21-1	TRBJ2-4	.	.	TGTGCCAGCAGCCCCCGACAGGAGAACATTCAGTACTTC	CASSPRQENIQYF
TRBV5-6	TRBJ1-4	.	.	TGTGCCAGCAGCGTCCGGGGGAGTAATGAAAAACTGTTTTTT	CASSVRGSNEKLFF
TRBV4-1	TRBJ2-7	.	.	TGCGCCAGCAGCCAAGATTTCTTGTACGAGCAGTACTTC	CASSQDFLYEQYF
TRBV30	TRBJ2-5	.	TRBD1	TGTGCCTGGACCCCAGGACAGGGGCTATTAGAGACCCAGTACTTC	CAWTPGQGLLETQYF
TRBV2	TRBJ2-1	.	TRBD1	TGTGCCAGTTATAATCCCGGACAGGGGAAGAATGAGCAGTTCTTC	CASYNPGQGKNEQFF